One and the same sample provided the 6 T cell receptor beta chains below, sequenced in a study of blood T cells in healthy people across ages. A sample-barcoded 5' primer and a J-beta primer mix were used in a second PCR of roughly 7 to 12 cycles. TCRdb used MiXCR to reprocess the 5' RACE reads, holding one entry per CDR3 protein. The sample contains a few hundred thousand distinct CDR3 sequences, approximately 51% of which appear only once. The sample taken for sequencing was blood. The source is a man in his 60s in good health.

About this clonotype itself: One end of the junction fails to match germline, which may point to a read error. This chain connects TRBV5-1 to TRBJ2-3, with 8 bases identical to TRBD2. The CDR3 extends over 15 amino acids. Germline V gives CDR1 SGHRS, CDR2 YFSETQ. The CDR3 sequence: CANSPSGTRGDTQYF. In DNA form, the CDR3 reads TGCGCCAACAGCCCTAGTGGGACTAGGGGAGATACGCAGTATTTT.

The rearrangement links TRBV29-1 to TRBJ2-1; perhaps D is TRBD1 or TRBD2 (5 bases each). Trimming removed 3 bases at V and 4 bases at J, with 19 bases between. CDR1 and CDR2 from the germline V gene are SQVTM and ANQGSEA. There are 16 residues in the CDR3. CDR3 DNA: TGCAGCGTTGACTCAGGGAAGCGAGCGGATTACAATGAGCAGTTCTTC. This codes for CSVDSGKRADYNEQFF.

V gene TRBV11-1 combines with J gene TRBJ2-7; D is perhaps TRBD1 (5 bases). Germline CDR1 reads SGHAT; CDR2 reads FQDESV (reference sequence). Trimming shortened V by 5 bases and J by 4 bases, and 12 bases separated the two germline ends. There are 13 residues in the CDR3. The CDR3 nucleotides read TGTGCCAGCAGCCGTCCCGACAGATACGAGCAGTACTTC. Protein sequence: CASSRPDRYEQYF. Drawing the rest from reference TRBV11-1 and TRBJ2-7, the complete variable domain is EAEVAQSPRYKITEKSQAVAFWCDPISGHATLYWYRQILGQGPELLVQFQDESVVDDSQLPKDRFSAERLKGVDSTLKIQPAELGDSAMYLCASSRPDRYEQYFGPGTRLTVT.

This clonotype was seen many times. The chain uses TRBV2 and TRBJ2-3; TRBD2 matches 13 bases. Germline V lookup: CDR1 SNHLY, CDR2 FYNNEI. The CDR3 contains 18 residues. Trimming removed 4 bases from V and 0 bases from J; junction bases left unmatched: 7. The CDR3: CASSGGTSGASSTDTQYF. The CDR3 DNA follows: TGTGCCAGCAGTGGAGGGACTAGCGGGGCCTCTAGCACAGATACGCAGTATTTT.

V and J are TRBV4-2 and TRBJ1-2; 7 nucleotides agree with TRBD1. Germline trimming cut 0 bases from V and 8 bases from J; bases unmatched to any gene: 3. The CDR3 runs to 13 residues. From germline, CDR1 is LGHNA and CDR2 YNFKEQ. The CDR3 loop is CASSQERGPGYTF. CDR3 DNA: TGTGCCAGCAGCCAAGAGAGGGGGCCGGGCTACACCTTC.

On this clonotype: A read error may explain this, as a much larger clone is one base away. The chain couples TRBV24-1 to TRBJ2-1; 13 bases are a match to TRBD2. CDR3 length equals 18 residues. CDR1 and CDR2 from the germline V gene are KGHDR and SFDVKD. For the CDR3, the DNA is TGTGCCATCAGTGATCAAACTAGCGGGAGGGGCGTTGGCAATGAGCAGTTCTTC. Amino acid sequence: CAISDQTSGRGVGNEQFF.